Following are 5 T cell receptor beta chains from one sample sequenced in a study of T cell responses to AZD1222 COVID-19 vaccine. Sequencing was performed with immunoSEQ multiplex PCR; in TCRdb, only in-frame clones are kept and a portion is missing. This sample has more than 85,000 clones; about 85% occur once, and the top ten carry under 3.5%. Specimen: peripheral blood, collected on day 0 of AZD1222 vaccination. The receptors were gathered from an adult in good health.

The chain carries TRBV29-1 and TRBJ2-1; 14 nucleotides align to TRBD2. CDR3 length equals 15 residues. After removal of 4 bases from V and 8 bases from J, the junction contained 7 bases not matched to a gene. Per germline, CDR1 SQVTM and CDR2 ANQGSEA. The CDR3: CSVAGLAGGRDEQFF. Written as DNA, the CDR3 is TGCAGCGTTGCCGGACTAGCGGGGGGTCGGGATGAGCAGTTCTTC.

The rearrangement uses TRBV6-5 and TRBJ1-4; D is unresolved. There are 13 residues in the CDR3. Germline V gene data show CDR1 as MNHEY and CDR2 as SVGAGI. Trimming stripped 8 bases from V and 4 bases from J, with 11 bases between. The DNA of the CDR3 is TGTGCCAGCGCATGGGTCATTAATGAAAAACTGTTTTTT. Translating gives CASAWVINEKLFF.

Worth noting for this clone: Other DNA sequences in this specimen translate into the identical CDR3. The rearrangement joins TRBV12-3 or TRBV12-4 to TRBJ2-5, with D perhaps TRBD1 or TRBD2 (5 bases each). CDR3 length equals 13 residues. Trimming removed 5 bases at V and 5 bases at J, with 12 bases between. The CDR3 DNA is TGTGCCAGCAGTCCTCCCGAGGGGGAGACCCAGTACTTC. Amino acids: CASSPPEGETQYF.

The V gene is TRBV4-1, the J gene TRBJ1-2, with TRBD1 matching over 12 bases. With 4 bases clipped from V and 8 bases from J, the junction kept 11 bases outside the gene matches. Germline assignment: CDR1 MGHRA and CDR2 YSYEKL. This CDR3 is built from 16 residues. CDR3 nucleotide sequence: TGCGCCAGCAGCCGTACGACCGGGACAGGGGGCGCGGGCTACACCTTC. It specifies CASSRTTGTGGAGYTF.

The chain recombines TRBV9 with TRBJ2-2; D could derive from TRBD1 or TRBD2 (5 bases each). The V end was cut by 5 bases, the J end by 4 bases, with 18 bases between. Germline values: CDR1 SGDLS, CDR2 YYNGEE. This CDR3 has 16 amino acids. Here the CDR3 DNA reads TGTGCCAGCAGTCCACAGCATGGGGGTGGCACCGGGGAGCTGTTTTTT. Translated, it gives CASSPQHGGGTGELFF. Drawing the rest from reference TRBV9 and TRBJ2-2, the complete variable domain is DSGVTQTPKHLITATGQRVTLRCSPRSGDLSVYWYQQSLDQGLQFLIQYYNGEERAKGNILERFSAQQFPDLHSELNLSSLELGDSALYFCASSPQHGGGTGELFFGEGSRLTVL.